The 23 T cell receptor beta chains presented below share a single source sample, sequenced in a study of lymphopenia after photon versus proton radiotherapy. Only in-frame clones appear in the TCRdb table, and some are missing; sequencing was by immunoSEQ multiplex PCR. The sample lists 25,000 to 35,000 clones; roughly 87% were seen once. The sample in question was peripheral blood, obtained from a patient treated with proton-based radiotherapy. These receptors came from a woman aged 70-85 years with pancreatic cancer. Some clones in this sample may be carry-over from other donors' samples.

CDR3 DNA: TGTGCCAGCAGTGGGACTCGCACTGAAGCTTTCTTT. Translation: CASSGTRTEAFF. The chain links TRBV28 to TRBJ1-1; weak D call: TRBD1 (5 bases). The germline V and J ends were trimmed by 5 bases and 4 bases, with 8 bases remaining between them. Germline CDR1 and CDR2: MDHEN and SYDVKM. CDR3 length: 12 amino acids.

The rearrangement joins TRBV5-1 to TRBJ1-2; 7 positions agree with TRBD1. Trimming removed 3 bases from V and 4 bases from J; junction bases left unmatched: 6. In germline, CDR1 is SGHRS, CDR2 YFSETQ. This CDR3 is built from 14 residues. CDR3 bases: TGCGCCAGCAGCTCAGGGGACAGCCCCTATGGCTACACCTTC. It encodes CASSSGDSPYGYTF.

The gene calls are TRBV19 and TRBJ2-4; the match to TRBD1 covers 10 bases. CDR1 is LNHDA and CDR2 is SQIVND in the germline V gene (reference sequence). CDR3 length: 14 amino acids. V shed 5 bases, J shed 5 bases, and the junction held 3 bases outside the gene matches. The CDR3 loop reads CASSPGTGENIQYF. CDR3 DNA sequence: TGTGCCAGTAGTCCCGGGACAGGGGAAAACATTCAGTACTTC.

The chain employs TRBV28 and TRBJ2-5; the match to TRBD1 covers 8 bases. The CDR3 covers 16 residues. V lost 3 bases to trimming and J lost 5 bases; unmatched junction nucleotides: 11. Per the germline V gene, CDR1 is MDHEN and CDR2 is SYDVKM. CDR3 sequence: CASSFPGGSDRETQYF. The CDR3 DNA reads TGTGCCAGCAGTTTTCCAGGGGGCAGTGATAGGGAGACCCAGTACTTC.

The gene calls are TRBV7-9 and TRBJ2-7; 7 bases are a match to TRBD2. CDR1 is SEHNR and CDR2 is FQNEAQ in the germline V gene (reference sequence). The CDR3 loop spans 14 amino acids. J gave up 7 bases and V 2 bases, and 8 bases lay outside the gene matches. Here the CDR3 DNA reads TGTGCCAGCAGCTTAACATTGACTAGCACTGAGCAGTACTTC. Amino acids: CASSLTLTSTEQYF.

The chain combines TRBV7-6 with TRBJ2-3; tentative D call: TRBD2 (5 bases). The V end lost 5 bases, the J end lost 0 bases, and 21 bases lay between the germline ends. Germline values: CDR1 SGHVS, CDR2 FNYEAQ. This CDR3 has 18 amino acids. The CDR3 bases are TGTGCCAGCAGCGATGAGCCGGATCTAGCAGCTAGCACAGATACGCAGTATTTT. Encoded protein: CASSDEPDLAASTDTQYF.

The CDR3 DNA reads as TGTGCCAGCAGCTTACAGGAGGCTTCAAGGGTCACCTTTGGAAACACCATATATTTT. Translation: CASSLQEASRVTFGNTIYF. J is TRBJ1-3 and V is TRBV7-2; D gene uncertain. Germline V gives CDR1 SGHTA, CDR2 FQGNSA. Trimming removed 2 bases at V and 3 bases at J, with 23 bases between. There are 19 residues in the CDR3.

The sample holds a few counts of this clone. The CDR3 sequence is CASPSSLTGELFF. CDR3 nucleotide sequence: TGTGCCAGCCCCTCTAGCCTAACCGGGGAGCTGTTTTTT. V usage is TRBV28 and J usage is TRBJ2-2; D might be TRBD2 (5 bases). The CDR3 is 13 amino acids. CDR1 is MDHEN, CDR2 SYDVKM, per germline. Trimming cost V 8 bases and J 5 bases, with 12 bases left between them.

This clone was seen only once. The chain recombines TRBV18 with TRBJ2-5; tentative D call: TRBD1 (5 bases). The germline V gene has CDR1 KGHSH and CDR2 LQKENI. The CDR3 is made up of 14 amino acids. V was cut by 5 bases and J by 1 base, with 11 bases left in between. The DNA of the CDR3 is TGTGCCAGCTCAGAACAGGTTTTCCAAGAGACCCAGTACTTC. Protein sequence: CASSEQVFQETQYF.

The V and J genes are TRBV7-6 and TRBJ2-1; 9 nucleotides match TRBD2. CDR1 is SGHVS, CDR2 FNYEAQ, per germline. The CDR3 is made up of 15 amino acids. With 5 bases clipped from V and 5 bases from J, the junction kept 7 bases outside the gene matches. The CDR3 sequence: CASSLSGSWDNEQFF. The CDR3 region has the DNA TGTGCCAGCAGCCTTAGCGGGAGTTGGGACAATGAGCAGTTCTTC.

The chain links TRBV5-1 to TRBJ2-3, with a weak D call TRBD1 (6 bases). Germline assignment: CDR1 SGHRS and CDR2 YFSETQ. The length of the CDR3 is 13 residues. The V end lost 2 bases, the J end lost 5 bases, and 9 bases lay between the germline ends. The CDR3 is CASSFLGGDTQYF. CDR3 nucleotide sequence: TGCGCCAGCAGCTTCCTAGGGGGAGATACGCAGTATTTT.

The chain links TRBV19 to TRBJ2-3, with 7 bases lining up with TRBD2. There are 15 residues in the CDR3. Trimming cost V 10 bases and J 9 bases; bases outside gene matches: 19. Germline lookup yields CDR1 LNHDA and CDR2 SQIVND (reference sequence). CDR3: CATHPSGTQAGTQYF. The CDR3 bases are TGTGCCACCCATCCTAGCGGAACCCAAGCAGGAACGCAGTATTTT.

This chain's CDR3 is CARSLGRDRPQPSNYGYTF. The CDR3 DNA reads as TGTGCCAGAAGCTTAGGTAGGGACAGGCCTCAACCATCAAACTATGGCTACACCTTC. The chain combines TRBV7-5 with TRBJ1-2; the table's TRBD1 call for D was not verified on the DNA. TRBV7-5 is tagged as a pseudogene. The CDR3 sequence is 19 residues long.

The genes are TRBV28 and TRBJ2-1; 7 bases align to TRBD1. The J segment lost 6 bases and the V segment lost 6 bases, leaving 5 bases of the junction unmatched. CDR3 size: 13 residues. Germline assignment: CDR1 MDHEN and CDR2 SYDVKM. CDR3 amino acids: CASSRGQTNEQFF. DNA for the CDR3: TGTGCCAGCAGCCGGGGACAGACCAATGAGCAGTTCTTC.

The rearrangement joins TRBV10-3 to TRBJ2-1, with 8 bases aligning to TRBD2. The CDR3 consists of 15 residues. V lost 2 bases and J lost 6; bases outside the gene matches: 6. Germline V gene lookup returns CDR1 ENHRY and CDR2 SYGVKD. CDR3 residues: CAISEPGLGGNEQFF. CDR3 coding DNA: TGTGCCATCAGTGAGCCGGGACTAGGGGGCAATGAGCAGTTCTTC.

The chain's CDR3 is CASSSGGPPYEQYF. The DNA of the CDR3 is TGCGCCAGCAGCTCGGGAGGTCCCCCCTACGAGCAGTACTTC. V usage is TRBV5-1 and J usage is TRBJ2-7; TRBD2 agrees at 7 bases. Trimming took 3 bases from V and 2 from J; bases not matched to a gene: 5. Germline V gives CDR1 SGHRS, CDR2 YFSETQ. The CDR3 has 14 residues.

The V call is TRBV19, the J call TRBJ2-7; the match to TRBD1 covers 9 bases. The CDR3 runs to 15 residues. J was trimmed by 3 bases and V by 5 bases; bases with no gene match: 8. Germline CDR1 is LNHDA and CDR2 is SQIVND (reference sequence). Here the CDR3 DNA reads TGTGCCAGTAGTCCCCAGACAGGGGGTCACTACGAGCAGTACTTC. This gives the protein CASSPQTGGHYEQYF.

This clone has only one observation. This rearrangement joins TRBV18 to TRBJ2-7; the D gene is possibly TRBD2 (6 bases). Looked up from germline, CDR1 is KGHSH and CDR2 is LQKENI. The V and J ends lost 2 bases and 4 bases respectively, with 12 bases between them. The CDR3 has 14 residues. The DNA for the CDR3 is TGTGCCAGCTCACCAGGGGGGAGGAGGTACGAGCAGTACTTC. This codes for CASSPGGRRYEQYF.

The gene calls are TRBV28 and TRBJ2-1, with 9 bases lining up with TRBD1. The CDR3 covers 13 residues. Trimming at V came to 6 bases and at J to 9 bases, leaving 6 bases not matched to a gene. The V gene's germline CDR1 is MDHEN and CDR2 SYDVKM. This chain's CDR3 is CASRTGGYGEQFF. The DNA for the CDR3 is TGTGCCAGCAGGACAGGGGGTTATGGTGAGCAGTTCTTC. Combining the CDR3 with reference TRBV28 and TRBJ2-1 gives the whole variable domain DVKVTQSSRYLVKRTGEKVFLECVQDMDHENMFWYRQDPGLGLRLIYFSYDVKMKEKGDIPEGYSVSREKKERFSLILESASTNQTSMYLCASRTGGYGEQFFGPGTRLTVL.

The chain uses TRBV27 and TRBJ2-7; 7 bases align to TRBD2. The germline CDR1 and CDR2 sequences are MNHEY and SMNVEV (reference sequence). The CDR3 extends over 13 amino acids. The trim removed 5 bases at V and 1 base at J, leaving 2 bases unmatched. CDR3 sequence (DNA): TGTGCCAGCAGTGGGGGACTATCCTACGAGCAGTACTTC. Encoded protein: CASSGGLSYEQYF.

The rearrangement joins TRBV7-9 to TRBJ1-4; tentative D call: TRBD1 (6 bases). V was cut by 2 bases and J by 7 bases, with 17 bases left in between. The CDR3 spans 16 residues. CDR1 and CDR2 (germline): SEHNR, FQNEAQ (reference sequence). The CDR3 bases are TGTGCCAGCAGCTTAATGGGGGGCGGGGTTCCTGAAAAACTGTTTTTT. This codes for CASSLMGGGVPEKLFF. Supplemented by reference TRBV7-9 and TRBJ1-4, the full variable domain reads DTGVSQNPRHKITKRGQNVTFRCDPISEHNRLYWYRQTLGQGPEFLTYFQNEAQLEKSRLLSDRFSAERPKGSFSTLEIQRTEQGDSAMYLCASSLMGGGVPEKLFFGSGTQLSVL.

This rearrangement joins TRBV2 to TRBJ2-3; 7 bases map to TRBD1. CDR1 and CDR2 from the germline V gene are SNHLY and FYNNEI. V gave up 6 bases and J gave up 1 base; unmatched junction bases: 13. The CDR3 runs to 17 residues. CDR3 residues: CASSATFGTAGTDTQYF. The CDR3 coding sequence is TGTGCCAGCAGCGCAACTTTCGGGACAGCTGGCACAGATACGCAGTATTTT.

The V gene is TRBV16, the J gene TRBJ2-2; 14 bases fit TRBD2. The CDR3 totals 18 residues. V gave up 2 bases and J gave up 6 bases; unmatched junction bases: 8. CDR1 and CDR2 from the germline V gene are KGHSY and FQNENV. The CDR3 spells CASSQTSGLAGVAGELFF. As DNA, the CDR3 is TGTGCCAGCAGCCAAACCTCGGGACTAGCGGGAGTGGCCGGGGAGCTGTTTTTT.